These 24 T cell receptor beta chains came from one sample sequenced in a study of CD8+ T cells in alopecia areata. Once RNA had been extracted, it was reverse transcribed into cDNA to act as the sequencing template. Repertoires were generated with immunoSEQ multiplex PCR, while TCRdb's copy carries only in-frame clones and drops some. The sample has 95,000 to 110,000 clones, around 59% seen once. The specimen sequenced was CD4+ T cells sorted from blood. Receptors were obtained from a human donor in good health.

V is TRBV7-9 and J is TRBJ1-2; TRBD1 might be the D (6 bases). V was cut by 2 bases and J by 4 bases, with 14 bases left in between. The CDR3 loop spans 15 amino acids. Looked up from germline, CDR1 is SEHNR and CDR2 is FQNEAQ (reference sequence). CDR3 nucleotide sequence: TGTGCCAGCAGCTTAAGGGCAGGGGAAAGCTATGGCTACACCTTC. This encodes CASSLRAGESYGYTF.

This rearrangement joins TRBV30 to TRBJ2-2; either TRBD1 or TRBD2 may fit D (5 bases each). There are 14 residues in the CDR3. The germline V and J ends were trimmed by 6 bases and 6 bases, with 17 bases remaining between them. Germline assignment: CDR1 GTSNPN and CDR2 SVGIG (reference sequence). The CDR3 protein is CACPSDRGAGELFF. Here the CDR3 DNA reads TGTGCCTGCCCGTCCGACAGAGGGGCCGGGGAGCTGTTTTTT. Based on the CDR3 plus reference TRBV30 and TRBJ2-2, the full variable domain is SQTIHQWPATLVQPVGSPLSLECTVEGTSNPNLYWYRQAAGRGLQLLFYSVGIGQISSEVPQNLSASRPQDRQFILSSKKLLLSDSGFYLCACPSDRGAGELFFGEGSRLTVL.

This clone was detected once. V gene TRBV2 combines with J gene TRBJ2-3, with D perhaps TRBD1 or TRBD2 (5 bases each). Trimming took off 5 bases at V and 7 bases at J, with 16 bases between the two ends. Germline V gene sequence: CDR1 SNHLY, CDR2 FYNNEI. This CDR3 is built from 14 residues. DNA for the CDR3: TGTGCCAGCAGTTCGAGACAGTCGGGGCATACGCAGTATTTT. As protein: CASSSRQSGHTQYF.

J is TRBJ2-2 and V is TRBV9; D possibly corresponds to TRBD2 (5 bases). This CDR3 region has 16 residues. CDR1 is SGDLS, CDR2 YYNGEE, per germline. V lost 4 bases and J lost 6, with 19 bases in between. CDR3 in DNA: TGTGCCAGCAGCCAACCCACTAGTGTTCGTCCCGGGGAGCTGTTTTTT. Protein product: CASSQPTSVRPGELFF.

This clone appeared a single time. The V and J genes are TRBV6-1 and TRBJ2-2, with TRBD1 matching over 8 bases. CDR1 and CDR2 from the germline V gene are MNHNS and SASEGT. The J segment lost 6 bases and the V segment lost 6 bases, leaving 9 bases of the junction unmatched. There are 15 residues in the CDR3. CDR3 region: CASRHRGTNAGELFF. As DNA, the CDR3 is TGTGCCAGCAGGCACAGGGGGACCAACGCCGGGGAGCTGTTTTTT.

This chain joins TRBV9 and TRBJ2-5, with 8 bases aligning to TRBD2. The CDR3 covers 15 residues. From germline, CDR1 is SGDLS and CDR2 YYNGEE. The ends lost 0 bases at V and 5 bases at J; junction bases unmatched: 6. The CDR3 coding sequence is TGTGCCAGCAGCGTAGGAGCGGGGGCCGGGGAGACCCAGTACTTC. This sequence encodes CASSVGAGAGETQYF. Complete variable domain (other parts from reference TRBV9 and TRBJ2-5): DSGVTQTPKHLITATGQRVTLRCSPRSGDLSVYWYQQSLDQGLQFLIQYYNGEERAKGNILERFSAQQFPDLHSELNLSSLELGDSALYFCASSVGAGAGETQYFGPGTRLLVL.

This sequence joins TRBV6-5 and TRBJ2-1, with D perhaps TRBD1 (5 bases). Trimming cost V 5 bases and J 2 bases, with 13 bases left between them. The V gene's germline CDR1 is MNHEY and CDR2 SVGAGI. This CDR3 spans 15 amino acids. CDR3 loop: CASSPRRQTYNEQFF. CDR3 coding DNA: TGTGCCAGCAGTCCCAGACGACAGACCTACAATGAGCAGTTCTTC.

The chain recombines TRBV6-5 with TRBJ2-1, with 9 positions matching TRBD1. Unmatched junction bases numbered 4, after V lost 2 bases and J lost 5 bases. The CDR3 consists of 15 residues. Germline lookup yields CDR1 MNHEY and CDR2 SVGAGI. The CDR3 DNA follows: TGTGCCAGCAGTTACAGGGGACAGGGACACAATGAGCAGTTCTTC. Translated: CASSYRGQGHNEQFF.

The V gene is TRBV28, the J gene TRBJ2-5, with 7 bases lining up with TRBD2. Germline V gene data show CDR1 as MDHEN and CDR2 as SYDVKM. The CDR3 consists of 14 residues. With V trimmed by 5 bases and J by 1 base, 4 bases remained unmatched. This CDR3 is CASSPAGVQETQYF. The CDR3 DNA reads as TGTGCCAGCAGTCCCGCGGGGGTCCAAGAGACCCAGTACTTC.

This clone was picked up a small number of times. V usage is TRBV6-6 and J usage is TRBJ1-3; unclear D gene. The germline V and J ends were trimmed by 6 bases and 0 bases, with 12 bases remaining between them. Germline CDR1 reads MNHNY; CDR2 reads SVGAGI (reference sequence). This CDR3 comprises 15 residues. The CDR3, as DNA: TGTGCCAGCAGCCTCCACAGAGACTCTGGAAACACCATATATTTT. Translation: CASSLHRDSGNTIYF.

This clone was detected a few times. The gene calls are TRBV2 and TRBJ1-4; D is unresolved. This CDR3 spans 14 amino acids. V was pared by 4 bases and J by 0 bases, with 6 bases between. Germline V CDR1 and CDR2: SNHLY, FYNNEI. CDR3 region: CASSASSTNEKLFF. CDR3 DNA sequence: TGTGCCAGCAGTGCCAGTTCAACTAATGAAAAACTGTTTTTT. The entire variable domain, with the rest obtained from reference TRBV2 and TRBJ1-4, is as follows: EPEVTQTPSHQVTQMGQEVILRCVPISNHLYFYWYRQILGQKVEFLVSFYNNEISEKSEIFDDQFSVERPDGSNFTLKIRSTKLEDSAMYFCASSASSTNEKLFFGSGTQLSVL.

The CDR3, as DNA: TGTGCCAGCAGCTTGGGACTAGCGGGGAACTACAATGAGCAGTTCTTC. Protein: CASSLGLAGNYNEQFF. The chain couples TRBV7-8 to TRBJ2-1; 13 nucleotides align to TRBD2. V gave up 3 bases and J gave up 3 bases; unmatched junction bases: 2. CDR3 length: 16 amino acids. Germline V gene lookup returns CDR1 SGHVS and CDR2 FQNEAQ.

The rearrangement links TRBV2 to TRBJ1-5; D uncertain. V shed 6 bases and J shed 2 bases, with 8 bases lying between them. The CDR3 loop spans 13 amino acids. CDR1 is SNHLY, CDR2 FYNNEI, per germline. The CDR3 nucleotides read TGTGCCAGCAGAGGATCGGGCAATCAGCCCCAGCATTTT. It translates to CASRGSGNQPQHF.

This clone has just a few counts. This chain joins TRBV2 and TRBJ2-5, with TRBD2 as a possible D gene (6 bases). Per the germline V gene, CDR1 is SNHLY and CDR2 is FYNNEI. Trimming pared 6 bases from V and 4 bases from J, leaving 12 bases between. The CDR3 sequence is 13 residues long. CDR3 bases: TGTGCCAGCAGACGGGACTTACTAGAGACCCAGTACTTC. It codes for CASRRDLLETQYF.

As regards this clone: A junction end diverges from the germline sequence, so it may reflect a read error. The chain joins TRBV7-7 to TRBJ2-5; D not certain. This CDR3 has 15 residues. Germline V gives CDR1 SSHAT, CDR2 FNYEAQ (reference sequence). Here the CDR3 DNA reads TGTGCTAGCAGCCGAACAGCAAAACCGAAAGAGACCCAGTACTTC. It codes for CASSRTAKPKETQYF.

In DNA form, the CDR3 reads TGTGCCTGGAGTGTACGCGTCGTTACAGATACGCAGTATTTT. This codes for CAWSVRVVTDTQYF. The rearrangement joins TRBV30 to TRBJ2-3, with D hard to call. CDR3 length: 14 amino acids. Germline V CDR1 and CDR2: GTSNPN, SVGIG (reference sequence). Trimming stripped 0 bases from V and 3 bases from J, with 10 bases between.

Only a few counts were recorded for this clone. This sequence joins TRBV7-2 and TRBJ2-1, with a possible D match to TRBD2 (5 bases). V shed 6 bases and J shed 3 bases, with 6 bases lying between them. The V gene's germline CDR1 is SGHTA and CDR2 FQGNSA. The CDR3 runs 12 residues. The CDR3 region is CASRRGYNEQFF. The DNA for the CDR3 is TGTGCCAGCAGACGGGGCTACAATGAGCAGTTCTTC.

V and J are TRBV30 and TRBJ1-1; D is uncertain. The CDR3 is 14 residues long. Between the trimmed V and J ends, which lost 4 bases and 0 bases, there was a span of 12 bases. CDR1 and CDR2 from the germline V gene are GTSNPN and SVGIG (reference sequence). The CDR3 coding sequence is TGTGCCTGGACCCTCAGAGGAATGAACACTGAAGCTTTCTTT. Protein product: CAWTLRGMNTEAFF.

Many counts were recorded for this clone. This chain connects TRBV30 to TRBJ1-1; TRBD1 might be the D (6 bases). V lost 4 bases to trimming and J lost 1 base, with 13 bases between them. The CDR3 is 14 amino acids. Germline V CDR1 and CDR2: GTSNPN, SVGIG (reference sequence). The CDR3 region is CAWKPTGSNTEAFF. CDR3 DNA sequence: TGTGCCTGGAAGCCGACAGGATCGAACACTGAAGCTTTCTTT.

Notes on this clone: A much larger clone lies a single base off, so this may be a read error. This chain links TRBV5-6 with TRBJ2-5, with D unresolved. With 4 bases removed from V and 3 bases from J, the gap between germline ends came to 4 bases. This CDR3 region has 11 residues. Germline V gives CDR1 SGHDT, CDR2 YYEEEE. As DNA, the CDR3 is TGTGCCAGCAGCCGTGAAGAGACCCAGTACTTC. It is translated as CASSREETQYF.

The CDR3 is CSVGTGASSYNEQFF. CDR3 bases: TGCAGCGTAGGGACAGGGGCCAGCTCCTACAATGAGCAGTTCTTC. The chain employs TRBV29-1 and TRBJ2-1; 10 bases are a match to TRBD1. From germline, CDR1 is SQVTM and CDR2 ANQGSEA. The CDR3 runs to 15 residues. The V and J ends lost 6 bases and 0 bases, in that order; junction bases with no gene match: 5.

V usage is TRBV19 and J usage is TRBJ2-5; D gene ambiguous. The CDR3 sequence is 15 residues long. V was shortened by 6 bases and J by 1 base, with 15 bases between the two germline ends. The V gene's germline CDR1 is LNHDA and CDR2 SQIVND (reference sequence). The CDR3 DNA sequence: TGTGCCAGTAGCGACCGCACCGTTAGCCAAGAGACCCAGTACTTC. Its translation: CASSDRTVSQETQYF.

To note about this clone: Other DNA sequences in this specimen translate into the identical CDR3. The chain couples TRBV5-4 to TRBJ2-3, with a possible D match to TRBD2 (6 bases). CDR3 length: 15 residues. Germline V CDR1 and CDR2: SGHNT, YYREEE (reference sequence). V gave up 1 base and J gave up 1 base, with 10 bases separating them. CDR3 region: CASSLYGGGTDTQYF. DNA of the CDR3: TGTGCCAGCAGCTTGTACGGGGGAGGCACAGATACGCAGTATTTT.

V is TRBV29-1 and J is TRBJ2-3; 8 bases match TRBD2. This CDR3 contains 15 residues. In germline, CDR1 is SQVTM, CDR2 ANQGSEA. J gave up 5 bases and V 5 bases, and 12 bases lay outside the gene matches. Written as DNA, the CDR3 is TGCAGCGTTAAGGAGGTCGGGGGGGCAGGAGATACGCAGTATTTT. This codes for CSVKEVGGAGDTQYF.